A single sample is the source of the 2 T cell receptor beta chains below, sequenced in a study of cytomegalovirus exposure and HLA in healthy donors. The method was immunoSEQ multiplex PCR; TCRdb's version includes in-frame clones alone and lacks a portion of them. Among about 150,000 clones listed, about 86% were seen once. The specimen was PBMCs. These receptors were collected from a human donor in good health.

The CDR3 DNA reads TGTGCCAGCAGTTTATATCCAGGGGCCGGGACGGGCTACACCTTC. It translates to CASSLYPGAGTGYTF. The chain carries TRBV27 and TRBJ1-2; D perhaps matches TRBD1 (6 bases). Germline CDR1 reads MNHEY; CDR2 reads SMNVEV (reference sequence). V lost 1 base and J 8 bases, leaving 17 bases between the germline ends. CDR3 length equals 15 residues.

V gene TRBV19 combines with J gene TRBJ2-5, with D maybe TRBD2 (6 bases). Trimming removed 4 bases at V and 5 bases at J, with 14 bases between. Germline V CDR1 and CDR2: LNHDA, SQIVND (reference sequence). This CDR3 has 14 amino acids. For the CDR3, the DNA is TGTGCCAGTAGTACAGGACTATCGTATGAGACCCAGTACTTC. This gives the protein CASSTGLSYETQYF.